The rows below give T cell receptor beta chains drawn from one sample of a study of CD8 T cells in Susac syndrome. TCRdb processed the immunoSEQ multiplex PCR reads anew with MiXCR; each CDR3 protein has one entry. The sample yields roughly 180,000 distinct CDR3 sequences, about 95% seen once. Specimen: CD4+ T cells from PBMCs. The receptors shown here come from a human donor in good health. The CDR3 runs from the conserved cysteine through the conserved F or W. The D gene is left open where the match is weak. Clone size is given for some rows only: seen once, a few or many times, or a class if the clone is expanded.

D: TRBD2; V: TRBV30; size: .; J: TRBJ2-7; DNA: TGTGCCTGGAGACTAGCGGGTATCTCCTACGAGCAGTACTTC; CDR3: CAWRLAGISYEQYF
D: .; V: TRBV7-9; size: .; J: TRBJ2-1; DNA: TGTGCCAGCAGCTTAGCAGGGGGTGGTGAGCAGTTCTTC; CDR3: CASSLAGGGEQFF
D: .; V: TRBV29-1; size: .; J: TRBJ1-5; DNA: TGCAGCGCCGCCAGGGATAACAATCAGCCCCAGCATTTT; CDR3: CSAARDNNQPQHF
D: TRBD2; V: TRBV20-1; size: .; J: TRBJ2-7; DNA: TGCAGTGCTGCCCCCTACGGTAGCGGGAGTGGGGAGCAGTACTTC; CDR3: CSAAPYGSGSGEQYF
D: .; V: TRBV2; size: .; J: TRBJ1-5; DNA: TGTGCCAGCACGACAGGCTCTCGGGGCAATCAGCCCCAGCATTTT; CDR3: CASTTGSRGNQPQHF
D: .; V: TRBV29-1; size: .; J: TRBJ1-1; DNA: TGCAGCGTTGAAAAGGGGCTGAACACTGAAGCTTTCTTT; CDR3: CSVEKGLNTEAFF
D: TRBD2; V: TRBV20-1; size: .; J: TRBJ2-7; DNA: TGCAGTGCCGCTAGCGGGAGGGGCTACGAGCAGTACTTC; CDR3: CSAASGRGYEQYF
D: .; V: TRBV30; size: .; J: TRBJ2-6; DNA: TGTGCCTGGGATGGGAACCAGGGAACATCCAACGTCCTGACTTTC; CDR3: CAWDGNQGTSNVLTF
D: TRBD2; V: TRBV20-1; size: .; J: TRBJ2-1; DNA: TGCAGTGCTTCTGTTTCTAGCGGCTACAATGAGCAGTTCTTC; CDR3: CSASVSSGYNEQFF
D: .; V: TRBV30; size: few; J: TRBJ1-1; DNA: TGTGCCTGGAGAGGGCACCTGAACACTGAAGCTTTCTTT; CDR3: CAWRGHLNTEAFF
D: TRBD1; V: TRBV2; size: .; J: TRBJ1-4; DNA: TGTGCCAGCACGGACAGGAGGAATGAAAAACTGTTTTTT; CDR3: CASTDRRNEKLFF
D: .; V: TRBV27; size: .; J: TRBJ1-1; DNA: TGTGCCAGCAGGCCAATGGTTATGAACACTGAAGCTTTCTTT; CDR3: CASRPMVMNTEAFF
D: .; V: TRBV30; size: .; J: TRBJ2-3; DNA: TGTGCCTGGACCTCTGTAAGAACAGATACGCAGTATTTT; CDR3: CAWTSVRTDTQYF
D: .; V: TRBV20-1; size: .; J: TRBJ2-3; DNA: TGCAGTGCTAGCGGGGGTGGCGGAAGGAGGGGAAATACGCAGTATTTT; CDR3: CSASGGGGRRGNTQYF
D: TRBD2; V: TRBV29-1; size: .; J: TRBJ2-1; DNA: TGCAGCGTTGAAGGGGGGACTAGAGGACGAGGCTACAATGAGCAGTTCTTC; CDR3: CSVEGGTRGRGYNEQFF
D: .; V: TRBV11-2; size: .; J: TRBJ2-5; DNA: TGTGCCAGCAGCTCGGGACCCCCCATTGGGACCCAGTACTTC; CDR3: CASSSGPPIGTQYF
D: TRBD1; V: TRBV6-2/TRBV6-3; size: .; J: TRBJ2-5; DNA: TGTGCCAGCAGCTACAGACAGGGCCAAGAGACCCAGTACTTC; CDR3: CASSYRQGQETQYF
D: TRBD2; V: TRBV6-4; size: .; J: TRBJ2-7; DNA: TGTACCCCGGAGCGGACTAGGGACTACGAGCAGTACTTC; CDR3: CTPERTRDYEQYF
D: .; V: TRBV29-1; size: once; J: TRBJ1-5; DNA: TGCAGCGCCCTTTATAGCAATCAGCCCCAGCATTTT; CDR3: CSALYSNQPQHF
D: .; V: TRBV27; size: once; J: TRBJ2-5; DNA: TGTGCCAGCAGTGGGCCGGGAACTCTGGGGGAGACCCAGTACTTC; CDR3: CASSGPGTLGETQYF
D: TRBD2; V: TRBV20-1; size: .; J: TRBJ2-3; DNA: TGCAGTGCTCCCCCCGCTAGCGGGAGTACAGATACGCAGTATTTT; CDR3: CSAPPASGSTDTQYF
D: .; V: TRBV6-2/TRBV6-3; size: once; J: TRBJ2-1; DNA: TGTGCCAGCTCTGTGACCTCCCTGGACAATGAGCAGTTCTTC; CDR3: CASSVTSLDNEQFF
D: TRBD2; V: TRBV20-1; size: .; J: TRBJ2-7; DNA: TGCAGTACGACTAGCGACCCTACCTACGAGCAGTACTTC; CDR3: CSTTSDPTYEQYF
D: TRBD2; V: TRBV12-3/TRBV12-4; size: few; J: TRBJ2-3; DNA: TGTGCCAGCACCCAACTAGCGGGACTTGATACGCAGTATTTT; CDR3: CASTQLAGLDTQYF
D: TRBD1; V: TRBV20-1; size: .; J: TRBJ2-7; DNA: TGCAGTGCGGGGGACAGGATCTACGAGCAGTACTTC; CDR3: CSAGDRIYEQYF
D: TRBD2; V: TRBV20-1; size: .; J: TRBJ2-7; DNA: TGCAGTGGCAAACTAGCGGGCCACTCCTACGAGCAGTACTTC; CDR3: CSGKLAGHSYEQYF
D: .; V: TRBV6-5; size: few; J: TRBJ2-5; DNA: TGTGCCAGCAGTTACGGGCACAGGGAAGAGACCCAGTACTTC; CDR3: CASSYGHREETQYF
D: TRBD2; V: TRBV2; size: .; J: TRBJ2-5; DNA: TGTGCCAGCACCGTAGCGGGAGGGTGGGAGACCCAGTACTTC; CDR3: CASTVAGGWETQYF
D: TRBD1; V: TRBV5-6; size: .; J: TRBJ1-1; DNA: TGTGCCAGCAGCCAAGCAGGGGGAGCTGAAGCTTTCTTT; CDR3: CASSQAGGAEAFF
D: .; V: TRBV29-1; size: .; J: TRBJ2-7; DNA: TGCAGCGTTGAATACCAGAATTACGAGCAGTACTTC; CDR3: CSVEYQNYEQYF
D: .; V: TRBV27; size: .; J: TRBJ2-1; DNA: TGTGCCAGCAGCTTGGGACCCCGATACAATGAGCAGTTCTTC; CDR3: CASSLGPRYNEQFF
D: TRBD2; V: TRBV6-5; size: .; J: TRBJ2-2; DNA: TGTGCCAGCACCACCGGACTAGCTGACACCGGGGAGCTGTTTTTT; CDR3: CASTTGLADTGELFF
D: TRBD2; V: TRBV3-1; size: .; J: TRBJ2-1; DNA: TGTGCCAGCAGCCGTGGACTAGCGGTCAATGAGCAGTTCTTC; CDR3: CASSRGLAVNEQFF
D: .; V: TRBV30; size: .; J: TRBJ1-2; DNA: TGTGCCTGGAGGCCCATCCCCGGTGGTGGCTACACCTTC; CDR3: CAWRPIPGGGYTF
D: .; V: TRBV20-1; size: .; J: TRBJ2-7; DNA: TGCAGTGCTACCGGTCGGACCGGCTACGAGCAGTACTTC; CDR3: CSATGRTGYEQYF
D: .; V: TRBV12-3/TRBV12-4; size: .; J: TRBJ2-2; DNA: TGTGCCAGCAGTCCGCTCTTTAGCGTTGGCGGGGAGCTGTTTTTT; CDR3: CASSPLFSVGGELFF
D: TRBD1; V: TRBV5-1; size: once; J: TRBJ2-7; DNA: TGCGCCAGCAGCCCGGACCTCAGGACAGGGTGGGTGAAAACCTACGAGCAGTACTTC; CDR3: CASSPDLRTGWVKTYEQYF
D: .; V: TRBV5-4; size: .; J: TRBJ2-5; DNA: TGTGCCAGCAGCTTGTTCGGGATACAAGAGACCCAGTACTTC; CDR3: CASSLFGIQETQYF
D: .; V: TRBV30; size: .; J: TRBJ2-5; DNA: TGTGCCTGGAACGGCGTCGGAGGCCGAGTGGAGACCCAGTACTTC; CDR3: CAWNGVGGRVETQYF
D: .; V: TRBV29-1; size: .; J: TRBJ1-3; DNA: TGCAGCGTTGGCGAATCGGGCTCTATCATATATTTT; CDR3: CSVGESGSIIYF
D: TRBD1; V: TRBV28; size: .; J: TRBJ2-6; DNA: TGTGCCAGCAGTCCTGACAGGGGACCCGGGGCCAACGTCCTGACTTTC; CDR3: CASSPDRGPGANVLTF
D: TRBD1; V: TRBV30; size: .; J: TRBJ1-2; DNA: TGTGCCTGTGCTGACAGGGTTTATGGCTACACCTTC; CDR3: CACADRVYGYTF